What follows are 2 T cell receptor beta chains derived from one specimen sequenced in a study of response to subunit inactivated influenza vaccine. MiXCR, run by TCRdb on the RT-PCR reads, gives a single entry per CDR3 protein. Among hundreds of thousands of distinct CDR3 sequences listed, 16% were seen once. The sequencing used CD4+ T cells sorted from PBMCs, collected less than 30 months after vaccination. These receptors originate from a man aged 45 to 75 who received an inactivated influenza vaccine.

The V call is TRBV12-3 or TRBV12-4, the J call TRBJ2-2, with a tentative D call TRBD2 (5 bases). Trimming took off 4 bases at V and 3 bases at J, with 12 bases between the two ends. The CDR3 length is 15 residues. CDR3 sequence (DNA): TGTGCCAGCAGTTGGATCGGGGATTACACCGGGGAGCTGTTTTTT. Translating gives CASSWIGDYTGELFF.

This CDR3 is CASNTGRFTGANVLTF. The CDR3 nucleotides read TGTGCCAGTAATACGGGGCGGTTTACTGGGGCCAACGTCCTGACTTTC. This chain uses TRBV19 with TRBJ2-6; D may match TRBD1 or TRBD2 (5 bases each). The CDR3 extends over 16 amino acids. Trimming took off 7 bases at V and 2 bases at J, with 15 bases between the two ends. Germline V lookup: CDR1 LNHDA, CDR2 SQIVND (reference sequence).